The 22 T cell receptor beta chains below all came from one sample that was sequenced in a study of T-cell reconstitution after alpha-beta-depleted transplantation in children. Unique molecular identifiers were incorporated during preparation of the TCRbeta library. TCRdb redid the calling of the PCR reads with MiXCR, one entry per CDR3 protein. The sample carries some 590,000 distinct CDR3 sequences, under 12% recorded once. Material: PBMCs from the stem cell graft donor, obtained from the stem cell graft. The source is a human donor who donated a stem cell graft to a child with acute myeloid leukemia.

This clonotype was seen many times. The V call is TRBV7-2, the J call TRBJ2-7; D gene unclear. The V and J ends lost 1 base and 3 bases respectively, with 7 bases between them. CDR1 is SGHTA, CDR2 FQGNSA, per germline. This CDR3 has 13 amino acids. CDR3 DNA: TGTGCCAGCAGCTTAGGACCGCGCTACGAGCAGTACTTC. It translates to CASSLGPRYEQYF.

In this sample, this clonotype turned up a few times. This sequence joins TRBV20-1 and TRBJ2-7; either TRBD1 or TRBD2 may supply D (5 bases each). The germline CDR1 and CDR2 sequences are DFQATT and SNEGSKA (reference sequence). With 5 bases removed from V and 5 bases from J, the gap between germline ends came to 13 bases. The CDR3 sequence is 12 residues long. The CDR3 is CSAGDGPDEQYF. CDR3 bases: TGCAGTGCTGGGGACGGACCTGACGAGCAGTACTTC.

This clonotype showed up many times. The CDR3 DNA reads TGCGCCAGCAGCCAAGAGCTAGGGTGGTACGAGCAGTACTTC. This translates into CASSQELGWYEQYF. This chain uses TRBV4-3 with TRBJ2-7, with D unresolved. CDR3 length: 14 amino acids. From germline, CDR1 is LGHNA and CDR2 YSLEER. The V end was cut by 0 bases, the J end by 4 bases, with 10 bases between.

The gene calls are TRBV20-1 and TRBJ2-7, with D possibly being TRBD1 (8 bases). V was shortened by 0 bases and J by 6 bases, with 18 bases between the two germline ends. CDR1 DFQATT and CDR2 SNEGSKA come from the germline V gene (reference sequence). The CDR3 has 15 amino acids. The CDR3 spells CSARDFGHRGGEQYF. The CDR3 DNA sequence: TGCAGTGCTAGAGATTTTGGGCACAGGGGGGGCGAGCAGTACTTC.

This clonotype was detected only a few times. The genes are TRBV7-9 and TRBJ2-1; possibly TRBD2 for D (5 bases). V shed 5 bases and J shed 8 bases, with 16 bases lying between them. The CDR3 loop spans 14 amino acids. Germline values: CDR1 SEHNR, CDR2 FQNEAQ (reference sequence). CDR3 protein: CASSPPGGADEQFF. CDR3 bases: TGTGCCAGCAGCCCCCCAGGAGGAGCCGATGAGCAGTTCTTC.

Only a few counts were recorded for this clonotype. The V and J genes are TRBV29-1 and TRBJ2-1, with no clear D. V dropped 5 bases and J dropped 4 bases, with 18 bases sitting between them. The CDR3 runs 15 residues. CDR1 and CDR2 from the germline V gene are SQVTM and ANQGSEA. The CDR3 DNA reads TGCAGCGTTTTAAAAGGTCCGACCACTTACAATGAGCAGTTCTTC. Its translation: CSVLKGPTTYNEQFF.

This clonotype was picked up many times. The V call is TRBV5-6, the J call TRBJ2-7, with 8 bases matching TRBD2. Trimming removed 4 bases from V and 2 bases from J; junction bases left unmatched: 8. The CDR3 contains 15 residues. The germline V gene has CDR1 SGHDT and CDR2 YYEEEE. CDR3 region: CASSPPGTSTYEQYF. The CDR3 nucleotides read TGTGCCAGCAGCCCCCCTGGGACTAGTACCTACGAGCAGTACTTC.

The chain joins TRBV27 to TRBJ2-5; perhaps TRBD1 as D (6 bases). Trimming left V 6 bases short and J 0 bases short, with 17 bases between. This CDR3 spans 16 amino acids. Germline V gene lookup returns CDR1 MNHEY and CDR2 SMNVEV (reference sequence). CDR3 region: CASRPHPTGYQETQYF. The CDR3 nucleotides are TGTGCCAGCAGACCCCACCCCACAGGGTACCAAGAGACCCAGTACTTC.

The rearrangement links TRBV24-1 to TRBJ2-6; D gene unclear. The V and J ends lost 6 bases and 2 bases respectively, with 4 bases between them. The CDR3 consists of 13 residues. Germline lookup yields CDR1 KGHDR and CDR2 SFDVKD. The CDR3 is CATSLPGANVLTF. In DNA, the CDR3 is TGTGCCACCAGTTTACCTGGGGCCAACGTCCTGACTTTC.

The V call is TRBV20-1, the J call TRBJ2-1; TRBD2 aligns across 7 bases. Germline assignment: CDR1 DFQATT and CDR2 SNEGSKA (reference sequence). CDR3 size: 15 residues. Germline trimming cut 0 bases from V and 5 bases from J; bases unmatched to any gene: 7. The CDR3 here is CSARDGGRPDNEQFF. DNA for the CDR3: TGCAGTGCTAGAGACGGCGGGAGACCAGACAATGAGCAGTTCTTC.

This clonotype has just a few counts. The J gene is TRBJ2-3, the V gene TRBV7-9, with D unclear. The CDR3 sequence is 14 residues long. Looked up from germline, CDR1 is SEHNR and CDR2 is FQNEAQ (reference sequence). Deletions cut 4 bases from V and 2 bases from J, with 10 bases between. The CDR3: CASSSQRDTDTQYF. CDR3 sequence (DNA): TGTGCCAGCAGCTCACAGAGAGACACAGATACGCAGTATTTT.

At least ten counts were recorded for this clonotype. The chain recombines TRBV12-3 or TRBV12-4 with TRBJ2-3; either TRBD1 or TRBD2 may supply D (6 bases each). The V end lost 8 bases, the J end lost 0 bases, and 12 bases lay between the germline ends. The length of the CDR3 is 14 residues. CDR3 in DNA: TGTGCCAGCGGGGGGCTTCCAAGCACAGATACGCAGTATTTT. Translated: CASGGLPSTDTQYF.

This clonotype was seen a few times. V gene TRBV6-2 or TRBV6-3 combines with J gene TRBJ2-4; 9 bases align to TRBD2. This CDR3 comprises 17 residues. The J segment lost 5 bases and the V segment lost 0 bases, leaving 8 bases of the junction unmatched. Germline CDR1 and CDR2: MNHEY and SVGEGT. The CDR3 is CASSYSAGGPLENIQYF. Written as DNA, the CDR3 is TGTGCCAGCAGTTACTCTGCGGGAGGGCCTCTGGAAAACATTCAGTACTTC.

This clonotype was detected only a few times. The chain employs TRBV10-3 and TRBJ2-7; 10 bases map to TRBD1. Germline CDR1 ENHRY, CDR2 SYGVKD. This CDR3 contains 16 residues. With 2 bases clipped from V and 2 bases from J, the junction kept 6 bases outside the gene matches. CDR3 in amino acids: CAISEPPDRGTYEQYF. CDR3 coding DNA: TGTGCCATCAGTGAGCCTCCGGACAGGGGGACCTACGAGCAGTACTTC.

This clonotype was counted between two and nine times. This chain connects TRBV4-3 to TRBJ2-7; 7 nucleotides align to TRBD2. CDR3 length: 15 residues. From germline, CDR1 is LGHNA and CDR2 YSLEER. Unmatched junction bases numbered 10, after V lost 3 bases and J lost 5 bases. CDR3 loop: CASSQGTETSDEQYF. CDR3 coding DNA: TGCGCCAGCAGCCAGGGGACGGAAACTAGCGACGAGCAGTACTTC.

The chain uses TRBV28 and TRBJ1-1; tentatively, D is TRBD1 (6 bases). The V and J ends lost 2 bases and 3 bases respectively, with 16 bases between them. There are 16 residues in the CDR3. Germline V gives CDR1 MDHEN, CDR2 SYDVKM. CDR3: CASSLVQGRGYTEAFF. The CDR3 region has the DNA TGTGCCAGCAGTTTAGTCCAGGGGAGAGGGTACACTGAAGCTTTCTTT.

This clonotype was detected only a few times. V and J are TRBV29-1 and TRBJ2-2; D is ambiguous. This CDR3 comprises 11 residues. Trimming took off 1 base at V and 6 bases at J, with 3 bases between the two ends. Per germline, CDR1 SQVTM and CDR2 ANQGSEA. CDR3 nucleotide sequence: TGCAGCGTTGAAGGGCCCGGGGAGCTGTTTTTT. Translated, it gives CSVEGPGELFF.

This clonotype was seen repeatedly, ten times or more. This chain connects TRBV29-1 to TRBJ2-3; 8 bases map to TRBD1. The CDR3 contains 13 residues. V was pared by 7 bases and J by 1 base, with 4 bases of the junction left unmatched. Germline V gene lookup returns CDR1 SQVTM and CDR2 ANQGSEA. In DNA form, the CDR3 reads TGCAGCGCCGACAGGGGAGGCACAGATACGCAGTATTTT. Translation gives CSADRGGTDTQYF.

This clonotype was observed many times. This chain uses TRBV5-1 with TRBJ2-1; tentatively, D is TRBD2 (5 bases). Trimming pared 2 bases from V and 0 bases from J, leaving 18 bases between. CDR3 length: 18 residues. CDR1 is SGHRS, CDR2 YFSETQ, per germline. CDR3 loop: CASSFWAASGSSYNEQFF. CDR3 DNA: TGCGCCAGCAGCTTTTGGGCCGCCAGCGGAAGCTCCTACAATGAGCAGTTCTTC.

This clonotype was recorded many times. The rearrangement links TRBV12-3 or TRBV12-4 to TRBJ2-7; D remains ambiguous. The ends were cut back, 7 bases at V and 5 bases at J, with 21 bases in the middle. This CDR3 region has 15 residues. CDR3 DNA sequence: TGTGCCAGCATTCCCCCTGGGTCCCTTAACGACGAGCAGTACTTC. It is translated as CASIPPGSLNDEQYF.

This clonotype was picked up a small number of times. The J gene is TRBJ2-6, the V gene TRBV2; D call uncertain. Deletions cut 1 base from V and 0 bases from J, with 10 bases between. Germline CDR1 is SNHLY and CDR2 is FYNNEI. The CDR3 has 17 residues. CDR3 protein: CASSEEVRLSGANVLTF. The CDR3 DNA is TGTGCCAGCAGTGAAGAAGTCAGGCTCTCTGGGGCCAACGTCCTGACTTTC.

This clonotype was counted only a few times. The chain recombines TRBV24-1 with TRBJ2-2; D possibly corresponds to TRBD2 (6 bases). The CDR3 loop spans 16 amino acids. CDR1 and CDR2 from the germline V gene are KGHDR and SFDVKD. V was shortened by 1 base and J by 3 bases, with 11 bases between the two germline ends. The CDR3, as DNA: TGTGCCACCAGTGATTTCCGGGGGTTTGACACCGGGGAGCTGTTTTTT. Translated, it gives CATSDFRGFDTGELFF.